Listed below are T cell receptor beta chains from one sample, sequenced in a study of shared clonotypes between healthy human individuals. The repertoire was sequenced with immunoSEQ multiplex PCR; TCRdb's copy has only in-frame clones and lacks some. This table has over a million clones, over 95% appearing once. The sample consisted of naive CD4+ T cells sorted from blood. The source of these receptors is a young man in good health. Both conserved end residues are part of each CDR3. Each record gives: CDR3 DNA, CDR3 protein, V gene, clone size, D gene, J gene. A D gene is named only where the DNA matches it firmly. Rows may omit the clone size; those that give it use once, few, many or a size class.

TGTGCCTGGAGTGTACTGGTGGGCCAAGAGACCCAGTACTTC CAWSVLVGQETQYF TRBV30 - - TRBJ2-5
TGTGCCAGCAGTCAACGGAGGACCCCGGGGATCGGGGAGCTGTTTTTT CASSQRRTPGIGELFF TRBV27 - - TRBJ2-2
TGTGCCACCAAGAAGACTGAAAGGAGGGAGCTGTTTTTT CATKKTERRELFF TRBV19 - - TRBJ2-2
TGCGCCAGCAGCCCCGGACAGGCGCAAGAGACCCAGTACTTC CASSPGQAQETQYF TRBV5-1 - TRBD1 TRBJ2-5
TGTGCCACCAGCAGAGTTGACCTGATACGACAGTATTTT CATSRVDLIRQYF TRBV15 - - TRBJ2-3
TGTGCCAGCAGCGTAGGTGGTAGCGGGAGGCCGAGCACAGATACGCAGTATTTT CASSVGGSGRPSTDTQYF TRBV9 once TRBD2 TRBJ2-3
TGCGCCAGCAGTGATTTGGTCAGGGACCACAATGAGCAGTTCTTC CASSDLVRDHNEQFF TRBV10-2 - - TRBJ2-1
TGTGCCAGCAGCGTAGATCGCCGGGGCGGGAGTTGGATCGATGAGCAGTTCTTC CASSVDRRGGSWIDEQFF TRBV9 - TRBD2 TRBJ2-1
TGTGCCAGCAGTGAAAGGTGGACAGGGAAGGGCGAGCAGTACTTC CASSERWTGKGEQYF TRBV2 - TRBD1 TRBJ2-7
TGTGCCAGCAGTGCACCGGGACGGAAACCAAACATTCAGTACTTC CASSAPGRKPNIQYF TRBV28 - - TRBJ2-4
TGTGCCAGCAGTGACGGTTTCTCGCGTCAGCCCCAGCATTTT CASSDGFSRQPQHF TRBV2 - - TRBJ1-5
TGTGCCAGCAGTTTAAGGGGACGAACGGGGCCCTACGAGCAGTACTTC CASSLRGRTGPYEQYF TRBV27 - - TRBJ2-7
TGTGCCAGCAGTTTAAGGCTTGGACAGGGGGGGGAAAAGGGGAAGCCCCAGCATTTT CASSLRLGQGGEKGKPQHF TRBV27 - TRBD1 TRBJ1-5
TGTGCCAGCAGCCAGGACAGGGGCTTTTCGGAAAAACTGTTTTTT CASSQDRGFSEKLFF TRBV6-1 - TRBD1 TRBJ1-4
TGTGCCAGCTCACCACCGAACGGGGGCTCTTACAATGAGCAGTTCTTC CASSPPNGGSYNEQFF TRBV18 - - TRBJ2-1
TGTGCCAGCAGTGGGCAGACAGACACTGAAGCTTTCTTT CASSGQTDTEAFF TRBV6-1 - - TRBJ1-1
TGTGCCAGCAGCTTAGAAGCCCTGGGATACGATGAGCAGTTCTTC CASSLEALGYDEQFF TRBV7-9 - - TRBJ2-1
TGCAGCGTCTTTCGAGGGTACGAAGCTTTCTTT CSVFRGYEAFF TRBV29-1 - - TRBJ1-1
TGTGCCAGCAGCTATTCCGTGAACACTGAAGCTTTCTTT CASSYSVNTEAFF TRBV7-9 - - TRBJ1-1